These T cell receptor beta chains were read from a single sample in a study of T cell responses to AZD1222 COVID-19 vaccine. Generated by immunoSEQ multiplex PCR, the TCRdb table keeps only in-frame clones and is missing some. The table lists around 190,000 clones, almost 95% of them singletons. The sample here was peripheral blood, taken on day 0 of AZD1222 vaccination. The origin of the receptors is an adult in good health. The CDR3 runs from the conserved cysteine through the conserved F or W. Fields, in order: J gene, clone size, V gene, D gene, CDR3 protein, CDR3 DNA. D genes are given only for firm matches. The size of a clone is reported for some rows only, either as once, few or many, or as a class for expanded clones.

TRBJ2-5,.,TRBV5-1,.,CASSLGQYQETQYF,TGCGCCAGCAGCTTGGGACAGTACCAAGAGACCCAGTACTTC
TRBJ1-6,.,TRBV4-2,.,CASSQAEENNSPLHF,TGTGCCAGCAGCCAAGCTGAAGAAAATAATTCACCCCTCCACTTT
TRBJ1-1,.,TRBV3-1/TRBV3-2,.,CASRGAREDTEAFF,TGTGCCAGCAGGGGGGCCCGGGAAGACACTGAAGCTTTCTTT
TRBJ1-1,.,TRBV4-1,TRBD1,CASSQATGGTEAFF,TGCGCCAGCAGCCAAGCGACAGGGGGGACTGAAGCTTTCTTT
TRBJ2-5,once,TRBV4-2,TRBD2,CASSRETSGGAGETQYF,TGTGCCAGCAGCCGAGAGACTAGCGGGGGGGCCGGGGAGACCCAGTACTTC
TRBJ1-1,.,TRBV11-1,TRBD1,CASSSMGQGLTEAFF,TGTGCCAGCAGCTCCATGGGACAGGGCTTGACTGAAGCTTTCTTT
TRBJ1-3,once,TRBV6-5,.,CASMLDRNSGNTIYF,TGTGCCAGCATGCTAGACCGCAACTCTGGAAACACCATATATTTT
TRBJ1-3,.,TRBV30,.,CAWSDRARTIYF,TGTGCCTGGAGTGACAGGGCCAGGACCATATATTTT
TRBJ1-1,.,TRBV12-3/TRBV12-4,TRBD1,CASSPLGRQGAFF,TGTGCCAGCAGTCCTCTCGGTAGACAGGGAGCTTTCTTT
TRBJ2-1,.,TRBV19,TRBD2,CASMGLAGGRNEQFF,TGTGCCAGTATGGGGCTAGCGGGGGGGCGAAATGAGCAGTTCTTC
TRBJ1-1,.,TRBV19,.,CASSIRQATEAFF,TGTGCCAGTAGTATCCGACAGGCAACTGAAGCTTTCTTT
TRBJ1-1,.,TRBV6-5,.,CASSYSGSPNTEAFF,TGTGCCAGCAGTTACTCCGGCAGCCCGAACACTGAAGCTTTCTTT
TRBJ1-2,.,TRBV10-2,TRBD1,CASRGQTNYGYTF,TGCGCCAGCAGGGGACAGACTAACTATGGCTACACCTTC
TRBJ2-5,.,TRBV10-2,.,CASSEIQGLGETQYF,TGCGCCAGCAGTGAAATACAGGGATTGGGAGAGACCCAGTACTTC
TRBJ1-1,.,TRBV3-1/TRBV3-2,.,CASSQAYKGTEAFF,TGTGCCAGCAGCCAAGCTTATAAGGGCACTGAAGCTTTCTTT
TRBJ2-1,once,TRBV18,TRBD2,CASSPIREGQFF,TGTGCCAGCTCACCAATAAGGGAGGGTCAGTTCTTC
TRBJ2-1,.,TRBV6-6,.,CASLTPTEPYNEQFF,TGTGCCAGCTTGACTCCGACGGAACCATACAATGAGCAGTTCTTC
TRBJ2-7,.,TRBV2,.,CASSEEVQWDYEQYF,TGTGCCAGCAGTGAAGAGGTGCAGTGGGACTACGAGCAGTACTTC
TRBJ1-6,.,TRBV27,TRBD1,CASNNRAGGNSPLHF,TGTGCCAGCAACAACCGCGCAGGGGGGAATTCACCCCTCCACTTT
TRBJ2-7,.,TRBV11-2,TRBD1,CASSLQGAFVYEQYF,TGTGCCAGCAGCTTGCAGGGGGCGTTTGTTTACGAGCAGTACTTC
TRBJ1-1,.,TRBV19,.,CASSVNSGTEITEAFF,TGTGCCAGTAGTGTAAACTCCGGGACGGAAATCACTGAAGCTTTCTTT
TRBJ1-1,.,TRBV9,TRBD1,CASSPGQGGNTEAFF,TGTGCCAGCAGCCCAGGACAGGGGGGGAACACTGAAGCTTTCTTT
TRBJ2-5,.,TRBV19,.,CASSNQGEETQYF,TGTGCCAGTAGTAACCAGGGAGAAGAGACCCAGTACTTC
TRBJ2-5,once,TRBV29-1,.,CSSRGPETQYF,TGCAGCTCACGGGGGCCCGAGACCCAGTACTTC
TRBJ2-3,.,TRBV6-5,.,CAFLSDRGGTQYF,TGTGCCTTCCTAAGTGACCGAGGCGGTACGCAGTATTTT
TRBJ1-1,.,TRBV14,.,CASSFALNTEAFF,TGTGCCAGCAGCTTCGCCCTGAACACTGAAGCTTTCTTT
TRBJ2-4,.,TRBV29-1,.,CSARGGNIQYF,TGCAGCGCGAGGGGGGGAAACATTCAGTACTTC
TRBJ1-1,.,TRBV2,TRBD1,CASSQGQRMNTEAFF,TGTGCCAGCAGCCAGGGACAGAGAATGAACACTGAAGCTTTCTTT
TRBJ2-2,.,TRBV7-2,.,CASSLEVGELFF,TGTGCCAGCAGCTTAGAAGTCGGGGAGCTGTTTTTT
TRBJ2-2,.,TRBV3-1/TRBV3-2,TRBD1,CASSPWTGVRGAGELFF,TGTGCCAGCAGCCCATGGACAGGGGTCCGAGGGGCCGGGGAGCTGTTTTTT
TRBJ1-1,.,TRBV7-3,.,CASRDGQNTEAFF,TGTGCCAGCAGAGATGGACAGAACACTGAAGCTTTCTTT